This TCR beta chain was captured by sequencing in a study of T cell clonality in common variable immunodeficiency. Assay used: immunoSEQ multiplex PCR; TCRdb lists only in-frame clones, some missing. The sample shows 80,000 or so clones, none of them appearing just once. This clone was seen at least ten times. Coverage ceases 3 residues before the CDR3 finishes, and the germline J gene fills in the end. The CDR3 runs 14 residues. Germline CDR1 is DFQATT and CDR2 is SNEGSKA (reference sequence). The V gene end was trimmed by 0 bases and the J gene end by 5 bases; junction bases not matched to a gene: 5.

Sequencing used peripheral blood mononuclear cells. The V and J genes are TRBV20-1 and TRBJ1-2; 8 bases map to TRBD1. This clonotype was sampled from a person aged 18-69 years in good health. The sequenced CDR3 bases are TGCAGTGCTAGAGACAGGGGGCGGTTTTATGGC. Translated: CSARDRGRFYG. The CDR3 as a whole reads CSARDRGRFYGYTF.